This T cell receptor (beta chain) was observed in a study of cytomegalovirus exposure and HLA in healthy donors. Study findings and constraints: Productive rates of about 90% or about 30% were seen for most TCR beta V segments in an earlier analysis. In a later analysis, TCR beta V- and J-gene trimming was associated with a missense DCLRE1C variant.

The germline V and J ends were trimmed by 6 bases and 1 base, with 15 bases remaining between them. The length of the CDR3 is 15 residues. From germline, CDR1 is KGHSH and CDR2 LQKENI. Notes on this clone: Its antigen is still unknown.

In the PCR, 60 Vbeta and 13 Jbeta primers were used. The repertoire was sequenced with immunoSEQ multiplex PCR; TCRdb's copy has only in-frame clones and lacks some. This sample carries tens of thousands of clones, around 80% of them seen once, and the ten largest clones take approximately 3.9%. The receptor was derived from a woman aged 40 to 50 in good health and CMV-seronegative. This chain joins TRBV18 and TRBJ1-1, with D tentatively TRBD1 (5 bases). Sequencing was carried out using PBMCs. The CDR3 reads CASSPPGGTNTEAFF. The CDR3 DNA reads TGTGCCAGCTCTCCCCCGGGGGGGACGAACACTGAAGCTTTCTTT.